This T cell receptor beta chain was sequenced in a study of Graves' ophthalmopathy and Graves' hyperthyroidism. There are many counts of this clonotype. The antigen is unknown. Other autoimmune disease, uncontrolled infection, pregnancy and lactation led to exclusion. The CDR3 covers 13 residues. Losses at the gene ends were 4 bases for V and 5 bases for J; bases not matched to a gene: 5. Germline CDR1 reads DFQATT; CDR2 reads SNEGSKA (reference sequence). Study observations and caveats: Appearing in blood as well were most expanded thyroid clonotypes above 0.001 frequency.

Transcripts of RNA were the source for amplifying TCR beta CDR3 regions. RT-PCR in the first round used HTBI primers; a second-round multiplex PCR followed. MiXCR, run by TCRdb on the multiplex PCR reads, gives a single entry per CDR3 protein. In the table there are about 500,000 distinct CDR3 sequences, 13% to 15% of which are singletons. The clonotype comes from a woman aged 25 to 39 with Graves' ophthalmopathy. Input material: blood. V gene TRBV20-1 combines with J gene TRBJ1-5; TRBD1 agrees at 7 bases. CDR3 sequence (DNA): TGCAGTGCTAAGGACAGGAGTTATCAGCCCCAGCATTTT. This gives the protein CSAKDRSYQPQHF.